The 14 T cell receptor beta chains below all came from one sample that was sequenced in a study of T cell responses to AZD1222 COVID-19 vaccine. The assay was immunoSEQ multiplex PCR, and TCRdb's table has in-frame clones only and misses some. The sample shows more than 100,000 clones, 87% of them seen only once. Material: peripheral blood, obtained 28 days after the second AZD1222 dose. These receptors all come from an adult who received the AZD1222 COVID-19 vaccine.

V gene TRBV14 combines with J gene TRBJ2-3, with D unclear. The germline CDR1 and CDR2 sequences are SGHDN and FVKESK. The CDR3 totals 11 residues. Trimming removed 6 bases at V and 12 bases at J, with 13 bases between. The CDR3 DNA is TGTGCCAGCAGTTCGACACCAGGCCAGTATTTT. This gives the protein CASSSTPGQYF. Full variable domain (remainder filled in from reference TRBV14 and TRBJ2-3): EAGVTQFPSHSVIEKGQTVTLRCDPISGHDNLYWYRRVMGKEIKFLLHFVKESKQDESGMPNNRFLAERTGGTYSTLKVQPAELEDSGVYFCASSSTPGQYFGPGTRLTVL.

CDR3 loop: CASSWDINYEQYF. The CDR3 nucleotides are TGTGCCAGCAGTTGGGACATCAACTACGAGCAGTACTTC. The chain links TRBV5-5 to TRBJ2-7; D is perhaps TRBD1 (6 bases). V was pared by 5 bases and J by 3 bases, with 12 bases between. CDR1 SGHKS and CDR2 YYEKEE come from the germline V gene (reference sequence). The CDR3 has 13 residues.

The J gene is TRBJ2-3, the V gene TRBV3-1 (or the pseudogene TRBV3-2), with D unresolved. Germline assignment: CDR1 LGHDT and CDR2 YNNKEL (reference sequence). There are 12 residues in the CDR3. Trimming cost V 4 bases and J 5 bases, with 7 bases left between them. CDR3 coding DNA: TGTGCCAGCAGCCCAGTCGGAGATACGCAGTATTTT. This codes for CASSPVGDTQYF.

The rearrangement joins TRBV5-1 to TRBJ1-1, with D possibly TRBD1 on 6 matching bases. Germline values: CDR1 SGHRS, CDR2 YFSETQ. CDR3 length equals 14 residues. The V end lost 3 bases, the J end lost 0 bases, and 9 bases lay between the germline ends. The CDR3, as DNA: TGCGCCAGCAGCTCGGGGACATTGAACACTGAAGCTTTCTTT. Residues: CASSSGTLNTEAFF.

DNA for the CDR3: TGTGCCAGCAGCCGACCGGGACAGCACACTGAAGCTTTCTTT. As protein: CASSRPGQHTEAFF. V gene TRBV6-2 or TRBV6-3 combines with J gene TRBJ1-1; the match to TRBD1 covers 7 bases. The CDR3 is 14 residues long. Germline V lookup: CDR1 MNHEY, CDR2 SVGEGT. V trimming: 6 bases; J trimming: 3 bases; junction bases outside the gene matches: 7.

In this sample, this clone turned up once. V is TRBV7-2 and J is TRBJ1-5; D unresolved. V shed 1 base and J shed 1 base, with 8 bases lying between them. Germline CDR1 is SGHTA and CDR2 is FQGNSA. CDR3 size: 15 residues. The CDR3 sequence is CASSLEQLSNQPQHF. DNA for the CDR3: TGTGCCAGCAGCTTAGAACAGTTGAGCAATCAGCCCCAGCATTTT.

In DNA, the CDR3 is TGTGCCAGCAGCTTAGGTGGCTTGGAGACCCAGTACTTC. Protein sequence: CASSLGGLETQYF. The chain combines TRBV11-2 with TRBJ2-5; D ambiguous. Germline assignment: CDR1 SGHAT and CDR2 FQNNGV. The CDR3 consists of 13 residues. Trimming removed 1 base from V and 5 bases from J, with 8 bases in between.

V is TRBV18 and J is TRBJ2-3, with D tentatively TRBD1 (6 bases). The germline V gene has CDR1 KGHSH and CDR2 LQKENI. V lost 3 bases, J lost 2 bases, and 18 bases lay in between. The CDR3 is 17 residues long. CDR3 DNA: TGTGCCAGCTCACCCACCGGGACATCCACTCACACAGATACGCAGTATTTT. This encodes CASSPTGTSTHTDTQYF.

Only one count was recorded for this clone. The chain has TRBV6-1 and TRBJ1-2, with TRBD1 matching over 11 bases. J lost 4 bases, V lost 3 bases, and 1 base had no gene match. This CDR3 has 14 amino acids. Germline V lookup: CDR1 MNHNS, CDR2 SASEGT. CDR3 amino acids: CASSEGQGGYGYTF. The CDR3, as DNA: TGTGCCAGCAGTGAGGGACAGGGGGGCTATGGCTACACCTTC.

The chain carries TRBV3-1 (or the pseudogene TRBV3-2) and TRBJ1-1; D uncertain. This CDR3 has 14 residues. The V end was cut by 4 bases, the J end by 0 bases, with 9 bases between. Germline CDR1 LGHDT, CDR2 YNNKEL (reference sequence). The CDR3 reads CASSRRNLNTEAFF. Written as DNA, the CDR3 is TGTGCCAGCAGCCGCCGGAATTTGAACACTGAAGCTTTCTTT.

The rearrangement links TRBV28 to TRBJ2-7; TRBD1 matches 7 bases. Germline assignment: CDR1 MDHEN and CDR2 SYDVKM. The trim removed 6 bases at V and 6 bases at J, leaving 14 bases unmatched. CDR3 size: 15 residues. This chain's CDR3 is CASRARQGRMSEQYF. The CDR3 coding sequence is TGTGCCAGCAGAGCTAGACAGGGAAGAATGAGCGAGCAGTACTTC.

This clone turned up a few times. This CDR3 is CASMGMYGETQYF. The CDR3 region has the DNA TGTGCCAGCATGGGGATGTACGGGGAAACCCAGTACTTC. The rearrangement links TRBV6-5 to TRBJ2-5; tentative D call: TRBD2 (5 bases). Trimming removed 7 bases from V and 8 bases from J, with 17 bases in between. This CDR3 is built from 13 residues. Germline CDR1 reads MNHEY; CDR2 reads SVGAGI.

In its sample, this clone was seen once. V is TRBV5-4 and J is TRBJ1-5; D not resolved. Germline CDR1 and CDR2: SGHNT and YYREEE (reference sequence). V shed 4 bases and J shed 7 bases, with 9 bases lying between them. CDR3 size: 12 residues. CDR3 DNA: TGTGCCAGCAGCGTGCCCGGGCAGCCCCAGCATTTT. This gives the protein CASSVPGQPQHF.

The CDR3 region has the DNA TGTGCCAGCAGCCGGATCTATGGCTACACCTTC. Amino acid sequence: CASSRIYGYTF. J is TRBJ1-2 and V is TRBV7-2; no firm D call. The CDR3 has 11 amino acids. Germline CDR1 SGHTA, CDR2 FQGNSA. The germline V and J ends were trimmed by 5 bases and 4 bases, with 5 bases remaining between them.